This T cell receptor (beta chain) was recorded in a study of Graves' ophthalmopathy and Graves' hyperthyroidism. Study overall: Peripheral blood sampling preceded any treatment and occurred at initial diagnosis.

Study-level points and caveats: Using a 13-signature model, the authors split ophthalmopathy from stable hyperthyroidism, with 85% to 90% sensitivity and 81.08% specificity.

Concerning this clonotype: The antigen remains undetermined.

For repertoire sequencing, the TCR beta CDR3 regions were amplified from RNA transcripts. Amplification began with first-round RT-PCR using HTBI primers, then second-round multiplex PCR was performed. TCRdb passed the multiplex PCR reads through MiXCR, listing each CDR3 protein once. The sample contains 650,000 to 900,000 distinct CDR3 sequences, approximately 40% of which appear only once. Ophthalmopathy cases showed moderate-to-severe activity, scoring CAS ≥3 and NOSPECS ≥4, with duration under 3 months. In this cohort, patients with other autoimmune diseases, uncontrolled infections, pregnancy or lactation were excluded. The germline CDR1 and CDR2 sequences are MGHDK and SYGVNS. The CDR3 runs to 14 residues. The V segment lost 8 bases and the J segment 7 bases; nucleotides outside the gene matches: 8.

The sequence was collected from an adult man with Graves' ophthalmopathy. Sequenced material: peripheral blood. The V gene is TRBV25-1, the J gene TRBJ2-2, with 9 bases identical to TRBD2. The CDR3 DNA follows: TGTGCCAGCGGGGAGACTAGCGGCAGCGGGGAGCTGTTTTTT. Its protein is CASGETSGSGELFF.